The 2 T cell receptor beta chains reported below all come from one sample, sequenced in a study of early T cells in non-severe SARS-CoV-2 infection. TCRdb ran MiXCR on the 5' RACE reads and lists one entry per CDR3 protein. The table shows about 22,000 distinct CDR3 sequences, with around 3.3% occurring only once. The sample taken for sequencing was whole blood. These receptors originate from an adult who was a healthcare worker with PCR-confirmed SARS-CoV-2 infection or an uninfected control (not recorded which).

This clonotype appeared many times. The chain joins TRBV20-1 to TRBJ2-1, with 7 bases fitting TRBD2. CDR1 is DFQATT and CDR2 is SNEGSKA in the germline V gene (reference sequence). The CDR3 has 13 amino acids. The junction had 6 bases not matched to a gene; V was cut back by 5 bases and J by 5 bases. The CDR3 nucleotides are TGCAGTGCTCGGACTAGAACAAACAATGAGCAGTTCTTC. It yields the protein CSARTRTNNEQFF.

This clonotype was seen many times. This chain's CDR3 is CASSQGYRQGVSGELFF. In DNA form, the CDR3 reads TGCGCCAGCAGCCAAGGATACCGACAGGGAGTATCCGGGGAGCTGTTTTTT. V and J are TRBV4-3 and TRBJ2-2; TRBD1 matches at 7 bases. This CDR3 is 17 amino acids long. Germline assignment: CDR1 LGHNA and CDR2 YSLEER. The V gene end was trimmed by 1 base and the J gene end by 6 bases; junction bases not matched to a gene: 11.